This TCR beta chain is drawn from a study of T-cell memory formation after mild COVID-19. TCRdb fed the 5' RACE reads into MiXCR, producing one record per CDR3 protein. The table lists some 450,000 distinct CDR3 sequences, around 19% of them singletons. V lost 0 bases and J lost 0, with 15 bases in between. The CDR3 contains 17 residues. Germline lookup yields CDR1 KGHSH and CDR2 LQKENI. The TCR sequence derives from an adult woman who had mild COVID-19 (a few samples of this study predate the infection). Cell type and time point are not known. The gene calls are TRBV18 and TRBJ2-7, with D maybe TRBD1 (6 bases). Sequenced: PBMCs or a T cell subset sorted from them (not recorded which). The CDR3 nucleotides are TGTGCCAGCTCACCACCAGGGACAAAAGCCCCCTCCTACGAGCAGTACTTC. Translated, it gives CASSPPGTKAPSYEQYF.